This T cell receptor beta chain derives from a study of blood T cells in healthy people across ages. Study-level results: Bulk PBMC profiling left naive and antigen-experienced comparisons inconclusive.

Those donating, healthy Caucasian individuals from Russia, were aged roughly 6 to 95. Primers used in a second PCR of roughly 6 to 11 cycles were a sample-barcoded 5' primer and a J-beta primer mix. TCRdb analysed the 5' RACE reads with MiXCR anew, one entry per CDR3 protein. This sample has hundreds of thousands of distinct CDR3 sequences, with around half found just once. V was clipped by 5 bases and J by 2 bases, with 20 bases between them. The germline V gene has CDR1 DFQATT and CDR2 SNEGSKA (reference sequence). There are 16 residues in the CDR3. Remarks on this clonotype: Its target is not known.

The sample was blood. This receptor was taken from a woman aged 60-70 years in good health. The V gene is TRBV20-1, the J gene TRBJ2-3; tentative D call: TRBD2 (5 bases). DNA of the CDR3: TGCAGTGCTCGTCATCCGGCGGGTACTACCACAGATACGCAGTATTTT. Encoded protein: CSARHPAGTTTDTQYF.